The 31 T cell receptor beta chains given below trace back to one sample, sequenced in a study of T-cell reconstitution after alpha-beta-depleted transplantation in children. Library preparation (for TCRbeta) was performed with unique molecular identifiers. TCRdb recomputed calls from the PCR reads with MiXCR, one row per CDR3 protein. Altogether approximately 980,000 distinct CDR3 sequences are present, about 30% being singletons, with the ten largest covering roughly 28%. Sequences were derived from PBMCs, mostly from graft donor cells, sampled 360 days after TCRalphabeta/CD19-depleted stem cell transplant. The receptors were sampled from a boy in the first two years of life who had a stem cell transplant for SCID, so the T cells may come from the graft donor.

This clonotype was picked up a small number of times. The rearrangement uses TRBV12-3 or TRBV12-4 and TRBJ2-1; 11 bases fit TRBD1. The CDR3 has 17 amino acids. J lost 8 bases, V lost 3 bases, and 12 bases had no gene match. The CDR3: CASSFWDRGYISDEQFF. The CDR3 nucleotides read TGTGCCAGCAGTTTTTGGGACAGGGGGTATATTTCCGATGAGCAGTTCTTC.

This clonotype has ten or more counts. The rearrangement links TRBV9 to TRBJ2-1, with TRBD2 matching 11 bases. The germline V gene encodes CDR1 SGDLS and CDR2 YYNGEE. CDR3 length: 16 residues. Trimming removed 3 bases from V and 1 base from J; junction bases left unmatched: 3. The CDR3 loop reads CASSARLAGSYNEQFF. The CDR3, as DNA: TGTGCCAGCAGCGCCCGACTAGCGGGGTCCTACAATGAGCAGTTCTTC.

Notes on this clonotype: A much larger clone lies a single base off, so this may be a read error. The chain has TRBV10-3 and TRBJ2-3; 11 bases are shared with TRBD2. The V gene end was trimmed by 5 bases and the J gene end by 2 bases; junction bases not matched to a gene: 6. Germline CDR1 is ENHRY and CDR2 is SYGVKD. This CDR3 spans 16 amino acids. CDR3: CAISLGLAVLTDTQYF. CDR3 DNA sequence: TGTGCCATCAGTCTGGGACTAGCGGTTCTCACAGATACGCAGTATTTT.

A few counts support this clonotype. This chain joins TRBV29-1 and TRBJ2-7; 12 nucleotides line up with TRBD2. The junction had 3 bases not matched to a gene; V was cut back by 2 bases and J by 4 bases. This CDR3 contains 14 residues. Germline V gene data show CDR1 as SQVTM and CDR2 as ANQGSEA. In DNA form, the CDR3 reads TGCAGCGTTGAACCGACTAGCGGGGGTTACGAGCAGTACTTC. Protein sequence: CSVEPTSGGYEQYF.

The chain combines TRBV5-5 with TRBJ2-3; perhaps TRBD2 as D (5 bases). CDR3 length: 12 amino acids. Germline V gives CDR1 SGHKS, CDR2 YYEKEE (reference sequence). Trimming cost V 2 bases and J 7 bases, with 8 bases left between them. The CDR3, as DNA: TGTGCCAGCAGCTTCGGGGTAAATACGCAGTATTTT. It specifies CASSFGVNTQYF.

The chain has TRBV29-1 and TRBJ2-7, with D perhaps matching TRBD1 or TRBD2 (5 bases each). Trimming took off 5 bases at V and 2 bases at J, with 19 bases between the two ends. The CDR3 is made up of 15 amino acids. The V gene's germline CDR1 is SQVTM and CDR2 ANQGSEA. This CDR3 reads CSVQSGLGTAYEQYF. The CDR3 bases are TGCAGCGTTCAATCGGGCCTAGGGACGGCCTACGAGCAGTACTTC.

This clonotype was counted between two and nine times. The CDR3 is CSARGPGANEQFF. For the CDR3, the DNA is TGCAGTGCTAGGGGGCCAGGGGCCAATGAGCAGTTCTTC. The chain employs TRBV20-1 and TRBJ2-1; TRBD1 is a possible D gene (6 bases). The CDR3 loop spans 13 amino acids. With 3 bases removed from V and 6 bases from J, the gap between germline ends came to 12 bases. Per the germline V gene, CDR1 is DFQATT and CDR2 is SNEGSKA (reference sequence).

In its sample, this clonotype was seen a few times. The gene calls are TRBV20-1 and TRBJ2-1; D gene unclear. Germline-derived CDR1 and CDR2 are DFQATT and SNEGSKA (reference sequence). With 3 bases removed from V and 8 bases from J, the gap between germline ends came to 11 bases. This CDR3 region has 12 residues. The CDR3, as DNA: TGCAGTGCTAGCCACTCAGCCGATGAGCAGTTCTTC. It is translated as CSASHSADEQFF.

This clonotype came up a few times. The genes are TRBV28 and TRBJ2-7, with D perhaps TRBD1 (7 bases). CDR3 size: 15 residues. Germline V gene data show CDR1 as MDHEN and CDR2 as SYDVKM. Trimming took off 8 bases at V and 0 bases at J, with 17 bases between the two ends. In DNA, the CDR3 is TGTGCCAGCGTTGCCGGGGGACAGTACTCCTACGAGCAGTACTTC. Residues: CASVAGGQYSYEQYF.

This chain links TRBV24-1 with TRBJ2-2; the D is unclear. The length of the CDR3 is 15 residues. Germline CDR1 KGHDR, CDR2 SFDVKD. The V end was cut by 4 bases, the J end by 4 bases, with 12 bases between. This CDR3 is CATSDLDQITGELFF. CDR3 DNA sequence: TGTGCCACCAGTGACCTGGACCAGATCACCGGGGAGCTGTTTTTT.

This sequence joins TRBV5-6 and TRBJ2-7; 10 bases are a match to TRBD1. Unmatched junction bases numbered 11, after V lost 4 bases and J lost 1 base. The CDR3 loop spans 17 amino acids. CDR1 is SGHDT, CDR2 YYEEEE, per germline. As DNA, the CDR3 is TGTGCCAGCAGCCCCCTCACGGGGACAGGGGCTTCCTACGAGCAGTACTTC. This codes for CASSPLTGTGASYEQYF.

The rearrangement uses TRBV28 and TRBJ2-7; TRBD2 aligns across 7 bases. The CDR3 covers 16 residues. V dropped 3 bases and J dropped 4; count of bases not matched to a gene: 12. The germline gives CDR1 MDHEN, CDR2 SYDVKM. The CDR3 DNA follows: TGTGCCAGCAGTTTTCGGGGGGTCCCCCCTCTATACGAGCAGTACTTC. It codes for CASSFRGVPPLYEQYF.

The chain has TRBV4-1 and TRBJ2-2; possible D gene TRBD1, 6 bases. The V end lost 2 bases, the J end lost 0 bases, and 13 bases lay between the germline ends. CDR1 is MGHRA, CDR2 YSYEKL, per germline. The CDR3 contains 17 residues. This CDR3 reads CASSQPWGRSNTGELFF. The CDR3 DNA sequence: TGCGCCAGCAGCCAACCCTGGGGGCGGTCGAACACCGGGGAGCTGTTTTTT.

This clonotype was observed a handful of times. This chain uses TRBV25-1 with TRBJ1-6; D ambiguous. Germline loops: CDR1 MGHDK, CDR2 SYGVNS. This CDR3 contains 14 residues. The V end was cut by 4 bases, the J end by 1 base, with 5 bases between. The CDR3 sequence: CASSGESYNSPLHF. The CDR3 nucleotides are TGTGCCAGCAGTGGCGAGTCCTATAATTCACCCCTCCACTTT.

CDR3 sequence (DNA): TGCAGTGCTAGGGTAGCGGGGCCAGGGGAGACCCAGTACTTC. As protein: CSARVAGPGETQYF. This rearrangement joins TRBV20-1 to TRBJ2-5; TRBD2 matches at 8 bases. The CDR3 is 14 residues long. CDR1 and CDR2 from the germline V gene are DFQATT and SNEGSKA (reference sequence). Trimming removed 3 bases from V and 5 bases from J; junction bases left unmatched: 8.

The V gene is TRBV6-2 or TRBV6-3, the J gene TRBJ1-1, with unresolved D. CDR1 MNHEY and CDR2 SVGEGT come from the germline V gene. V was shortened by 2 bases and J by 2 bases, with 12 bases between the two germline ends. The CDR3 is made up of 15 amino acids. CDR3 sequence: CASSYQISVNTEAFF. In DNA, the CDR3 is TGTGCCAGCAGTTACCAAATCTCAGTTAACACTGAAGCTTTCTTT.

This clonotype was seen only a few times. V is TRBV15 and J is TRBJ1-5, with D unresolved. Between the trimmed V and J ends, which lost 5 bases and 3 bases, there was a span of 8 bases. The V gene's germline CDR1 is LNHNV and CDR2 YYDKDF (reference sequence). The length of the CDR3 is 13 residues. The CDR3 DNA sequence: TGTGCCACCAGCCCGCGGCACAATCAGCCCCAGCATTTT. It translates to CATSPRHNQPQHF.

The chain employs TRBV12-3 or TRBV12-4 and TRBJ2-5, with D tentatively TRBD1 (8 bases). V dropped 5 bases and J dropped 5 bases, with 18 bases sitting between them. The CDR3 is made up of 15 amino acids. In DNA, the CDR3 is TGTGCCAGCAGTCATAAAACAGGGGGAGGGGAGACCCAGTACTTC. It is translated as CASSHKTGGGETQYF.

This rearrangement joins TRBV9 to TRBJ2-7, with D unclear. CDR1 is SGDLS and CDR2 is YYNGEE in the germline V gene. V gave up 0 bases and J gave up 0 bases, with 7 bases separating them. CDR3 length: 14 residues. CDR3 nucleotide sequence: TGTGCCAGCAGCGTAGCGAGTGCCTCCTACGAGCAGTACTTC. This codes for CASSVASASYEQYF.

V is TRBV18 and J is TRBJ1-2; TRBD1 aligns across 7 bases. Trimming removed 2 bases from V and 5 bases from J; junction bases left unmatched: 11. Germline assignment: CDR1 KGHSH and CDR2 LQKENI. This CDR3 comprises 16 residues. The CDR3 sequence is CASSPGGSTGEYGYTF. DNA of the CDR3: TGTGCCAGCTCACCAGGGGGCTCCACAGGGGAATATGGCTACACCTTC.

The chain joins TRBV4-1 to TRBJ2-2; TRBD1 or TRBD2 may be the D gene (5 bases each). The CDR3 is 16 amino acids. Trimming shortened V by 8 bases and J by 2 bases, and 18 bases separated the two germline ends. Germline CDR1 MGHRA, CDR2 YSYEKL. This chain's CDR3 is CASGRLGTSNTGELFF. The CDR3 bases are TGCGCCAGCGGGCGATTAGGGACCTCAAACACCGGGGAGCTGTTTTTT.

This clonotype was observed a handful of times. The chain links TRBV20-1 to TRBJ2-3; TRBD1 matches 7 bases. CDR1 DFQATT and CDR2 SNEGSKA come from the germline V gene (reference sequence). The J segment lost 2 bases and the V segment lost 0 bases, leaving 5 bases of the junction unmatched. The CDR3 sequence is 15 residues long. For the CDR3, the DNA is TGCAGTGCTAGAGACCTGGGACAGCCCACAGATACGCAGTATTTT. Translating gives CSARDLGQPTDTQYF.

The chain uses TRBV4-2 and TRBJ2-3, with D perhaps TRBD1 or TRBD2 (5 bases each). The CDR3 has 15 amino acids. Germline-derived CDR1 and CDR2 are LGHNA and YNFKEQ. Trimming took 3 bases from V and 11 from J, leaving 21 bases between them. The CDR3 sequence: CASSQELGDLGMQYF. The CDR3 DNA reads TGTGCCAGCAGCCAGGAATTGGGGGACCTAGGGATGCAGTATTTT.

The V call is TRBV12-3 or TRBV12-4, the J call TRBJ2-2, with D possibly TRBD2 on 5 matching bases. The CDR3 loop spans 12 amino acids. V was shortened by 6 bases and J by 11 bases, with 13 bases between the two germline ends. CDR3 loop: CASSPRVRELFF. For the CDR3, the DNA is TGTGCCAGCAGCCCGAGGGTCCGCGAGCTGTTTTTT.

This chain connects TRBV5-1 to TRBJ2-3; D is perhaps TRBD1 (6 bases). The germline CDR1 and CDR2 sequences are SGHRS and YFSETQ. The CDR3 is 16 residues long. Trimming removed 4 bases from V and 1 base from J, with 16 bases in between. The CDR3 coding sequence is TGCGCCAGCAGCCTGGGGGCCGGACCAGGCACAGATACGCAGTATTTT. Translated, it gives CASSLGAGPGTDTQYF. Full variable domain (rest looked up from reference TRBV5-1 and TRBJ2-3): KAGVTQTPRYLIKTRGQQVTLSCSPISGHRSVSWYQQTPGQGLQFLFEYFSETQRNKGNFPGRFSGRQFSNSRSEMNVSTLELGDSALYLCASSLGAGPGTDTQYFGPGTRLTVL.

The gene calls are TRBV29-1 and TRBJ2-2, with 8 bases lining up with TRBD2. Germline V gene lookup returns CDR1 SQVTM and CDR2 ANQGSEA. Losses at the gene ends were 4 bases for V and 0 bases for J; bases not matched to a gene: 4. This CDR3 spans 15 amino acids. The chain's CDR3 is CSVGRGLANTGELFF. In DNA form, the CDR3 reads TGCAGCGTTGGCAGGGGACTAGCGAACACCGGGGAGCTGTTTTTT.

The chain has TRBV20-1 and TRBJ1-1; TRBD1 is a possible D gene (6 bases). This CDR3 is built from 14 residues. Trimming took off 5 bases at V and 4 bases at J, with 17 bases between the two ends. The V gene's germline CDR1 is DFQATT and CDR2 SNEGSKA (reference sequence). The CDR3 protein is CSALAAGDGTEAFF. The CDR3 nucleotides are TGCAGTGCTTTGGCTGCAGGGGACGGCACTGAAGCTTTCTTT.

The chain employs TRBV5-1 and TRBJ2-5; 9 nucleotides agree with TRBD2. The germline V gene encodes CDR1 SGHRS and CDR2 YFSETQ. J gave up 5 bases and V 4 bases, and 9 bases lay outside the gene matches. This CDR3 comprises 15 residues. The CDR3 reads CASSRGLAFSETQYF. The CDR3 region has the DNA TGCGCCAGCAGCAGAGGACTAGCGTTCTCGGAGACCCAGTACTTC.

This clonotype was detected a few times. V and J are TRBV2 and TRBJ2-5, with TRBD2 matching 13 bases. J lost 3 bases, V lost 8 bases, and 3 bases had no gene match. The CDR3 runs to 14 residues. The germline V gene encodes CDR1 SNHLY and CDR2 FYNNEI. The CDR3 reads CASGTSGDEETQYF. CDR3 nucleotides: TGTGCCAGCGGGACTAGCGGGGACGAAGAGACCCAGTACTTC.

This clonotype came up many times. The genes are TRBV5-1 and TRBJ2-7; weak D call: TRBD2 (5 bases). With 0 bases removed from V and 1 base from J, the gap between germline ends came to 8 bases. The CDR3 is 14 amino acids. Germline V lookup: CDR1 SGHRS, CDR2 YFSETQ. DNA for the CDR3: TGCGCCAGCAGCTTGGCCCCGGGGTCCTACGAGCAGTACTTC. Amino acids: CASSLAPGSYEQYF.

This chain links TRBV15 with TRBJ2-2, with a tentative D call TRBD2 (6 bases). The CDR3 has 16 residues. Germline V gene lookup returns CDR1 LNHNV and CDR2 YYDKDF (reference sequence). Trimming stripped 1 base from V and 1 base from J, with 10 bases between. Here the CDR3 DNA reads TGTGCCACCAGCAGAGTTGCGGGGATGAACACCGGGGAGCTGTTTTTT. Protein sequence: CATSRVAGMNTGELFF.